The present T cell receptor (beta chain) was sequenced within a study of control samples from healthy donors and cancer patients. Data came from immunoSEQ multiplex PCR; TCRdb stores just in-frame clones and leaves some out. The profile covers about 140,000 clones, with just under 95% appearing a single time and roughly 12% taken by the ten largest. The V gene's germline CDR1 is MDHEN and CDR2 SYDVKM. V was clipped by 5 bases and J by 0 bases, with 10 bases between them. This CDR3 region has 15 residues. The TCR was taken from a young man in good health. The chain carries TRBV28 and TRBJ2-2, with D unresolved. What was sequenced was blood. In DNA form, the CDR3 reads TGTGCCAGCAGTCCTCCGTTCGCGAACACCGGGGAGCTGTTTTTT. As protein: CASSPPFANTGELFF.